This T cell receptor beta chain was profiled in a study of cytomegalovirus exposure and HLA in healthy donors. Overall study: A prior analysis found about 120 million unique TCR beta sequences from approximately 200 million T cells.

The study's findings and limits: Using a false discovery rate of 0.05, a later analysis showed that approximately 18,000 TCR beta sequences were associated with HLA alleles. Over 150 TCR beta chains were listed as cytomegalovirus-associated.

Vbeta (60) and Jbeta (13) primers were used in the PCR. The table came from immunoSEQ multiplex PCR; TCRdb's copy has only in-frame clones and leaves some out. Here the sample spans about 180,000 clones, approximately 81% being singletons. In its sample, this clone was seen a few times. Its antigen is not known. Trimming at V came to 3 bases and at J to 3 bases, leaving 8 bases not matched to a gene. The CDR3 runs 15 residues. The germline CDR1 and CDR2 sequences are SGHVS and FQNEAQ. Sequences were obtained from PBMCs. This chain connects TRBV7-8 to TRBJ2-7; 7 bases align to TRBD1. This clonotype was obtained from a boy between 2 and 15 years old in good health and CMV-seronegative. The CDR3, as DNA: TGTGCCAGCAGCTTTAAAGCCGGGACAGACTACGAGCAGTACGTC. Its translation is CASSFKAGTDYEQYV.